This TCR beta chain was identified during a study of technical replicates of blood from a few donors. The repertoire was sequenced with immunoSEQ multiplex PCR; TCRdb's copy has only in-frame clones and lacks some. The sample lists approximately 59,000 clones; around 96% were seen once. Trimming shortened V by 2 bases and J by 4 bases, and 9 bases separated the two germline ends. The CDR3 has 13 residues. Germline CDR1 and CDR2: MDHEN and SYDVKM. The receptor was isolated from a human donor in good health. Some clones in this sample may be carry-over from other donors' samples. The rearrangement links TRBV28 to TRBJ2-7; D may be TRBD1 (5 bases). Sequencing used PBMCs. CDR3 in amino acids: CASSLRTGYEQYF. For the CDR3, the DNA is TGTGCCAGCAGTTTAAGAACAGGATACGAGCAGTACTTC.